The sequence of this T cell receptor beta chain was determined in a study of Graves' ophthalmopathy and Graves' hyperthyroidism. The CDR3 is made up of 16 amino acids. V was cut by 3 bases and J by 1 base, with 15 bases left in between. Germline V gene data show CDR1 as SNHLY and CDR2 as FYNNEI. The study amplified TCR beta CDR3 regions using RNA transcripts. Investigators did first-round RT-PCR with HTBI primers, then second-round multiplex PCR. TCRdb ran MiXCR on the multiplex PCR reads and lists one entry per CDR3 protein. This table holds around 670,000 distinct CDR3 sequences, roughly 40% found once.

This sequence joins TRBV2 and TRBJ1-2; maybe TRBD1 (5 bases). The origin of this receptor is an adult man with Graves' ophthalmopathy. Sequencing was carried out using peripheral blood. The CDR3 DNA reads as TGTGCCAGCAGTGACGCTAGCGGGGGAGGTAACTATGGCTACACCTTC. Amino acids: CASSDASGGGNYGYTF.